The rows below give T cell receptor beta chains drawn from one sample of a study of neurological immune-mediated disorders. One entry per CDR3 protein results from TCRdb running MiXCR on the 5' RACE reads. Of some 57,000 distinct CDR3 sequences listed, roughly 4.8% are singletons. The specimen was PBMCs. These receptor sequences come from a woman aged 45 to 65 with multiple sclerosis. Each CDR3 is given with its conserved first and last residue. The order of the fields is clone size, J gene, D gene, V gene, CDR3 protein, CDR3 DNA. D genes are given only for firm matches. Not all rows give a size; the values are once, few, many and, for expanded clones, a class.

clone size: many
J gene: TRBJ1-1
D gene: -
V gene: TRBV5-1
CDR3 protein: CASSYDHGSINTEAFF
CDR3 DNA: TGCGCCAGCAGCTATGACCACGGTTCCATCAACACTGAAGCTTTCTTT

clone size: many
J gene: TRBJ2-2
D gene: TRBD2
V gene: TRBV4-3
CDR3 protein: CASSQEIERGLTGELFF
CDR3 DNA: TGCGCCAGCAGCCAAGAAATCGAGCGGGGGCTCACCGGGGAGCTGTTTTTT

clone size: many
J gene: TRBJ1-5
D gene: -
V gene: TRBV20-1
CDR3 protein: CSVTEDSYSNQPQHF
CDR3 DNA: TGCAGTGTAACTGAAGACAGTTATAGCAATCAGCCCCAGCATTTT

clone size: many
J gene: TRBJ2-4
D gene: -
V gene: TRBV15
CDR3 protein: CATSRDSATGELSQYF
CDR3 DNA: TGTGCCACCAGCAGAGATTCTGCCACAGGCGAACTTAGTCAGTACTTC

clone size: -
J gene: TRBJ1-5
D gene: -
V gene: TRBV10-3
CDR3 protein: CAISPGKNQPQHF
CDR3 DNA: TGTGCCATCAGCCCGGGAAAGAATCAGCCCCAGCATTTT

clone size: many
J gene: TRBJ1-6
D gene: -
V gene: TRBV9
CDR3 protein: CASSGGFSSSPLHF
CDR3 DNA: TGTGCCAGCTCGGGGGGATTTTCAAGTTCACCCCTCCACTTT

clone size: many
J gene: TRBJ1-5
D gene: -
V gene: TRBV6-1
CDR3 protein: CASRAYSNQPQHF
CDR3 DNA: TGTGCCAGCAGGGCTTATAGCAATCAGCCCCAGCATTTT

clone size: many
J gene: TRBJ2-2
D gene: TRBD2
V gene: TRBV20-1
CDR3 protein: CGGTSGLDTGELFF
CDR3 DNA: TGCGGCGGAACTAGCGGTCTTGACACCGGGGAGCTGTTTTTT

clone size: many
J gene: TRBJ2-5
D gene: -
V gene: TRBV10-3
CDR3 protein: CATAMAVSETQYF
CDR3 DNA: TGTGCCACCGCCATGGCTGTTTCAGAGACCCAGTACTTC

clone size: many
J gene: TRBJ2-2
D gene: -
V gene: TRBV21-1
CDR3 protein: CASSKAGDANTGELFF
CDR3 DNA: TGTGCCAGCAGCAAAGCCGGAGACGCAAACACCGGGGAGCTGTTTTTT

clone size: many
J gene: TRBJ2-7
D gene: TRBD1
V gene: TRBV6-2/TRBV6-3
CDR3 protein: CASRSSGTGAYEQYF
CDR3 DNA: TGTGCCAGCAGAAGCTCCGGGACAGGGGCATACGAGCAGTACTTC

clone size: -
J gene: TRBJ1-1
D gene: -
V gene: TRBV11-3
CDR3 protein: CASSLEGSDTEAFF
CDR3 DNA: TGTGCCAGCAGCTTAGAAGGGTCGGACACTGAAGCTTTCTTT

clone size: many
J gene: TRBJ1-2
D gene: -
V gene: TRBV11-2
CDR3 protein: CASSLGAGYTF
CDR3 DNA: TGTGCCAGCAGCTTAGGGGCCGGCTACACCTTC

clone size: many
J gene: TRBJ2-5
D gene: TRBD2
V gene: TRBV7-9
CDR3 protein: CASSTELAGGKETQYF
CDR3 DNA: TGTGCCAGCAGCACAGAGCTAGCGGGGGGTAAAGAGACCCAGTACTTC

clone size: many
J gene: TRBJ2-1
D gene: -
V gene: TRBV6-2/TRBV6-3
CDR3 protein: CASSYSTLNYNEQFF
CDR3 DNA: TGTGCCAGCAGTTACTCGACCTTGAACTACAATGAGCAGTTCTTC

clone size: many
J gene: TRBJ1-6
D gene: TRBD1
V gene: TRBV12-3/TRBV12-4
CDR3 protein: CASSFGPDRPNSPLHF
CDR3 DNA: TGTGCCAGCAGTTTTGGCCCGGACAGGCCAAATTCACCCCTCCACTTT

clone size: many
J gene: TRBJ2-1
D gene: TRBD2
V gene: TRBV20-1
CDR3 protein: CSARWGLRNEQFF
CDR3 DNA: TGCAGTGCTAGGTGGGGACTACGCAATGAGCAGTTCTTC

clone size: few
J gene: TRBJ2-1
D gene: -
V gene: TRBV7-2
CDR3 protein: CASSLKGAEQFF
CDR3 DNA: TGTGCCAGCAGCTTAAAGGGCGCTGAGCAGTTCTTC

clone size: many
J gene: TRBJ2-3
D gene: -
V gene: TRBV9
CDR3 protein: CASSESSSTDTQYF
CDR3 DNA: TGTGCCAGCAGCGAGTCATCCTCCACAGATACGCAGTATTTT

clone size: few
J gene: TRBJ1-6
D gene: TRBD1
V gene: TRBV6-5
CDR3 protein: CASNSGQMNSPLHF
CDR3 DNA: TGTGCCAGCAATTCGGGACAGATGAATTCACCCCTCCACTTT

clone size: few
J gene: TRBJ2-1
D gene: TRBD2
V gene: TRBV9
CDR3 protein: CASSARKSGAYNEQFF
CDR3 DNA: TGTGCCAGCAGCGCCCGAAAGAGCGGGGCCTACAATGAGCAGTTCTTC

clone size: many
J gene: TRBJ2-1
D gene: TRBD1
V gene: TRBV7-2
CDR3 protein: CASSPMRGQGYNEQFF
CDR3 DNA: TGTGCCAGCAGCCCAATGAGAGGACAGGGGTACAATGAGCAGTTCTTC

clone size: many
J gene: TRBJ1-5
D gene: -
V gene: TRBV12-3/TRBV12-4
CDR3 protein: CASSLALVQPQNF
CDR3 DNA: TGTGCCAGCAGTTTAGCTCTAGTCCAGCCCCAGAATTTT

clone size: many
J gene: TRBJ2-6
D gene: -
V gene: TRBV18
CDR3 protein: CASSRGLTGANVLTF
CDR3 DNA: TGTGCCAGCTCACGCGGACTCACTGGGGCCAACGTCCTGACTTTC

clone size: many
J gene: TRBJ1-5
D gene: TRBD1
V gene: TRBV20-1
CDR3 protein: CSASQQGLVNQPQHF
CDR3 DNA: TGCAGTGCTAGCCAACAGGGGTTGGTAAATCAGCCCCAGCATTTT

clone size: -
J gene: TRBJ2-3
D gene: TRBD2
V gene: TRBV7-8
CDR3 protein: CASSKTSGGPTDTQYF
CDR3 DNA: TGTGCCAGCAGCAAGACTAGCGGGGGTCCCACAGATACGCAGTATTTT

clone size: many
J gene: TRBJ1-5
D gene: -
V gene: TRBV4-1
CDR3 protein: CASSLGTELPQHF
CDR3 DNA: TGCGCCAGCAGCCTAGGGACCGAACTTCCCCAGCATTTT

clone size: many
J gene: TRBJ1-1
D gene: -
V gene: TRBV6-5
CDR3 protein: CASSDGSRATEAFF
CDR3 DNA: TGTGCCAGCAGTGACGGGAGCCGGGCCACTGAAGCTTTCTTT